This T cell receptor (beta chain) appears in the sequencing data of a study of beta chain features in type 1 diabetes. Study findings and constraints: HLA effects on TCRB rearrangement stayed unresolved here. Among patients with Type 1 diabetes, TCRB CDR3s were moderately but significantly shorter in every one of the four CD4+ subsets. Patients showed naive, central memory and Treg TCRB repertoires that appeared more similar than those of healthy donors. Shorter templates might be favored by PCR, equally in patients and controls. Highly expressing activated T cells could be over-counted with a cDNA template.

This clone came up once. Its target is unknown. The V gene's germline CDR1 is SGHTA and CDR2 FQGNSA. CDR3 size: 13 residues. Trimming took off 6 bases at V and 8 bases at J, with 11 bases between the two ends. Sequencing targeted expressed TCRB transcripts, as all isolated RNA had been reverse transcribed. The assay was immunoSEQ multiplex PCR, and TCRdb's table has in-frame clones only and misses some. The sample has 200,000 to 300,000 clones, about a fifth seen once. The source is a woman aged 35 to 49 with type 1 diabetes. The V gene is TRBV7-2, the J gene TRBJ1-6; the D gene is possibly TRBD1 (5 bases). What was sequenced was naive CD4+ T cells from blood. Here the CDR3 reads CASSSWGDSPLHF. The CDR3 DNA reads TGTGCCAGCAGTTCTTGGGGGGATTCACCCCTCCACTTT.